One sample yielded the 21 T cell receptor beta chains listed below, sequenced in a study of control samples from healthy donors and cancer patients. TCRdb's table, derived via immunoSEQ multiplex PCR, lists solely in-frame clones and lacks some. The table includes hundreds of thousands of clones, over 75% detected once. The sample comprised PBMCs. These receptors were taken from a woman aged 60 to 75 with lung cancer.

The J gene is TRBJ2-7, the V gene TRBV5-5; TRBD2 agrees at 7 bases. Germline assignment: CDR1 SGHKS and CDR2 YYEKEE (reference sequence). This CDR3 spans 15 amino acids. Trimming at V came to 0 bases and at J to 1 base, leaving 4 bases not matched to a gene. CDR3 DNA sequence: TGTGCCAGCAGCTTGGATCCGGGGGGATCCTACGAGCAGTACTTC. Protein sequence: CASSLDPGGSYEQYF.

The J gene is TRBJ1-6, the V gene TRBV29-1; a weak D match, TRBD1 (6 bases). The germline V gene encodes CDR1 SQVTM and CDR2 ANQGSEA. V lost 4 bases and J 8 bases, leaving 15 bases between the germline ends. The CDR3 sequence is 14 residues long. In DNA, the CDR3 is TGCAGCGTTGGTTGGGGGGGCGTAGATTCACCCCTCCACTTT. It encodes CSVGWGGVDSPLHF.

The chain employs TRBV10-2 and TRBJ2-5, with D uncertain. The CDR3 loop spans 11 amino acids. With 1 base removed from V and 5 bases from J, the gap between germline ends came to 2 bases. CDR1 WSHSY and CDR2 SAAADI come from the germline V gene. The CDR3: CASSELETQYF. The CDR3 DNA reads TGCGCCAGCAGTGAGTTGGAGACCCAGTACTTC.

The chain uses TRBV5-6 and TRBJ2-1; no clear D gene. Trimming stripped 2 bases from V and 9 bases from J, with 12 bases between. The CDR3 length is 13 residues. From germline, CDR1 is SGHDT and CDR2 YYEEEE. CDR3 nucleotide sequence: TGTGCCAGCAGCTTAACTGGGCTCGGTGAGCAGTTCTTC. Its protein is CASSLTGLGEQFF.

The rearrangement links TRBV9 to TRBJ2-2; either TRBD1 or TRBD2 may fit D (5 bases each). V was cut by 2 bases and J by 5 bases, with 10 bases left in between. Germline V lookup: CDR1 SGDLS, CDR2 YYNGEE. The CDR3 contains 14 residues. CDR3: CASSVGEITGELFF. The DNA for the CDR3 is TGTGCCAGCAGCGTGGGGGAAATAACCGGGGAGCTGTTTTTT.

The chain employs TRBV2 and TRBJ2-1, with D perhaps TRBD2 (6 bases). This CDR3 comprises 13 residues. The germline V gene has CDR1 SNHLY and CDR2 FYNNEI. CDR3 sequence reads: CATRETPYNEQFF. DNA of the CDR3: TGTGCAACGCGGGAAACACCCTACAATGAGCAGTTCTTC.

The chain carries TRBV19 and TRBJ1-1; D uncertain. This CDR3 is built from 18 residues. V gave up 8 bases and J gave up 0 bases, with 25 bases separating them. The germline CDR1 and CDR2 sequences are LNHDA and SQIVND (reference sequence). The CDR3 DNA reads as TGTGCCAGTTATTCGACTTTTATGGGCGCGAACATGAACACTGAAGCTTTCTTT. Translating gives CASYSTFMGANMNTEAFF.

The gene calls are TRBV5-1 and TRBJ1-2; the D is unclear. Trimming took off 2 bases at V and 0 bases at J, with 11 bases between the two ends. This CDR3 has 15 amino acids. CDR1 SGHRS and CDR2 YFSETQ come from the germline V gene. As DNA, the CDR3 is TGCGCCAGCAGCTTCGTGGCCGCAGCTAACTATGGCTACACCTTC. This encodes CASSFVAAANYGYTF.

This rearrangement joins TRBV6-4 to TRBJ2-7; a weak D match, TRBD1 (5 bases). V was cut by 2 bases and J by 0 bases, with 14 bases left in between. The CDR3 covers 16 residues. Germline values: CDR1 MRHNA, CDR2 SNTAGT. This CDR3 is CASSDPLPGNSYEQYF. CDR3 nucleotide sequence: TGTGCCAGCAGTGACCCGCTCCCAGGGAACTCCTACGAGCAGTACTTC.

V gene TRBV5-1 combines with J gene TRBJ2-2; the D gene is possibly TRBD2 (5 bases). The CDR3 contains 17 residues. V dropped 5 bases and J dropped 3 bases, with 20 bases sitting between them. Germline loops: CDR1 SGHRS, CDR2 YFSETQ. CDR3 protein: CASRRAVSSPHTGELFF. CDR3 bases: TGCGCCAGCAGGAGGGCAGTCTCGAGCCCGCACACCGGGGAGCTGTTTTTT. Complete variable domain (other parts from reference TRBV5-1 and TRBJ2-2): KAGVTQTPRYLIKTRGQQVTLSCSPISGHRSVSWYQQTPGQGLQFLFEYFSETQRNKGNFPGRFSGRQFSNSRSEMNVSTLELGDSALYLCASRRAVSSPHTGELFFGEGSRLTVL.

V gene TRBV13 combines with J gene TRBJ1-6, with 9 bases aligning to TRBD1. The CDR3 runs 16 residues. After removal of 6 bases from V and 8 bases from J, the junction contained 11 bases not matched to a gene. The germline V gene encodes CDR1 PRHDT and CDR2 FYEKMQ (reference sequence). CDR3 DNA sequence: TGTGCCAGCAGGCAGGAGGGGGACAGGGCGTATTCACCCCTCCACTTT. It yields the protein CASRQEGDRAYSPLHF.

Here the CDR3 DNA reads TGTGCCAGCAGCCCTTATCTGGGGTCCTACAATGAGCAGTTCTTC. This translates into CASSPYLGSYNEQFF. The chain links TRBV7-2 to TRBJ2-1; D is undetermined. V lost 5 bases and J lost 1, with 12 bases in between. This CDR3 comprises 15 residues. The germline gives CDR1 SGHTA, CDR2 FQGNSA.

This CDR3 reads CASSVGEIPSYEQYF. DNA for the CDR3: TGTGCCAGCAGCGTGGGAGAAATACCCTCCTACGAGCAGTACTTC. This chain connects TRBV9 to TRBJ2-7, with D maybe TRBD2 (5 bases). The V gene lost 2 bases and the J gene lost 0 bases, with 12 bases spanning the gap. The CDR3 is 15 residues long. CDR1 and CDR2 (germline): SGDLS, YYNGEE.

This chain joins TRBV28 and TRBJ2-7; D unclear. Per the germline V gene, CDR1 is MDHEN and CDR2 is SYDVKM. This CDR3 contains 11 residues. Trimming took 6 bases from V and 0 from J, leaving 3 bases between them. The CDR3 protein is CASRASYEQYF. DNA of the CDR3: TGTGCCAGCAGAGCCTCCTACGAGCAGTACTTC.

This sequence joins TRBV7-2 and TRBJ1-5, with D unresolved. Trimming stripped 5 bases from V and 4 bases from J, with 15 bases between. The CDR3 spans 15 residues. Germline V gives CDR1 SGHTA, CDR2 FQGNSA. CDR3 nucleotides: TGTGCCAGCAGCCCCACCGGGCAGTTAAATCAGCCCCAGCATTTT. Protein: CASSPTGQLNQPQHF.

This clone was detected a few times. The genes are TRBV10-1 and TRBJ2-7; D ambiguous. The germline CDR1 and CDR2 sequences are WNHNN and SYGVQD (reference sequence). The germline V and J ends were trimmed by 8 bases and 6 bases, with 20 bases remaining between them. The CDR3 covers 14 residues. The chain's CDR3 is CASSPSAGLSEQYF. The CDR3 nucleotides are TGCGCCAGCTCTCCCTCCGCAGGTCTTTCCGAGCAGTACTTC.

This sequence joins TRBV7-2 and TRBJ1-5; 11 positions match TRBD1. Germline lookup yields CDR1 SGHTA and CDR2 FQGNSA. This CDR3 has 16 residues. V trimming: 4 bases; J trimming: 4 bases; junction bases outside the gene matches: 6. The DNA for the CDR3 is TGTGCCAGCAGCTGGACAGGGGGCCAGGGAAATCAGCCCCAGCATTTT. It is translated as CASSWTGGQGNQPQHF.

As to this clone: Other DNA sequences in this sample translate to the same CDR3. The chain couples TRBV6-1 to TRBJ1-5; 7 bases are a match to TRBD1. Germline V CDR1 and CDR2: MNHNS, SASEGT. This CDR3 is 14 amino acids long. The V gene end was trimmed by 2 bases and the J gene end by 2 bases; junction bases not matched to a gene: 0. CDR3 sequence (DNA): TGTGCCAGCAGTGAAACAGGGGGCAATCAGCCCCAGCATTTT. Its translation is CASSETGGNQPQHF.

The gene calls are TRBV3-1 (or the pseudogene TRBV3-2) and TRBJ1-5, with D possibly matching TRBD1 (6 bases). Deletions cut 1 base from V and 5 bases from J, with 15 bases between. Germline assignment: CDR1 LGHDT and CDR2 YNNKEL (reference sequence). This CDR3 is 16 amino acids long. CDR3 loop: CASSQGGGGLYQPQHF. In DNA, the CDR3 is TGTGCCAGCAGCCAAGGTGGCGGGGGGCTGTATCAGCCCCAGCATTTT.

This clone was counted a few times. J is TRBJ1-5 and V is TRBV6-5, with D uncertain. The germline V gene has CDR1 MNHEY and CDR2 SVGAGI. The CDR3 length is 13 residues. V was clipped by 7 bases and J by 2 bases, with 9 bases between them. The CDR3 loop reads CASNKLRNQPQHF. Here the CDR3 DNA reads TGTGCCAGCAACAAACTCCGCAATCAGCCCCAGCATTTT.

In this sample, this clone turned up many times. Other DNA sequences in the sample encode the same CDR3. The chain recombines TRBV15 with TRBJ2-7; 9 bases are shared with TRBD1. The CDR3 has 14 residues. CDR1 and CDR2 (germline): LNHNV, YYDKDF (reference sequence). Trimming at V came to 3 bases and at J to 2 bases, leaving 2 bases not matched to a gene. Here the CDR3 reads CATSRDRGPYEQYF. CDR3 in DNA: TGTGCCACCAGCAGGGACAGGGGTCCCTACGAGCAGTACTTC.